One and the same sample provided the 15 T cell receptor beta chains below, sequenced in a study of OX40 agonist ivuxolimab in advanced cancers. The table came from immunoSEQ multiplex PCR; TCRdb's copy has only in-frame clones and leaves some out. The sample has about 70,000 clones, around 82% seen once. The specimen comprised CD4+ or CD8+ T cells sorted from blood, sampled in a trial of the OX40 agonist ivuxolimab. All receptors derive from an adult with an advanced solid tumor such as melanoma, head and neck, liver or kidney cancer.

V is TRBV11-2 and J is TRBJ2-7; no clear D. Trimming cost V 0 bases and J 1 base, with 7 bases left between them. The germline V gene has CDR1 SGHAT and CDR2 FQNNGV. The CDR3 has 14 residues. Written as DNA, the CDR3 is TGTGCCAGCAGCTTAGATCATTTTTCCTACGAGCAGTACTTC. Residues: CASSLDHFSYEQYF.

The rearrangement links TRBV27 to TRBJ1-4; D uncertain. This CDR3 spans 16 amino acids. From germline, CDR1 is MNHEY and CDR2 SMNVEV (reference sequence). V dropped 2 bases and J dropped 5 bases, with 15 bases sitting between them. The CDR3 loop reads CASSLRTGRKNEKLFF. CDR3 coding DNA: TGTGCCAGCAGTTTACGTACTGGCAGGAAGAATGAAAAACTGTTTTTT.

The rearrangement links TRBV5-4 to TRBJ2-4, with 8 bases matching TRBD1. V shed 6 bases and J 8 bases; nucleotides not matched to a gene: 7. The CDR3 contains 13 residues. Looked up from germline, CDR1 is SGHNT and CDR2 is YYREEE (reference sequence). CDR3 nucleotide sequence: TGTGCCAGCACCCTGGACAGGGCGGACATTCAGTACTTC. It yields the protein CASTLDRADIQYF.

The CDR3 DNA is TGTGCCAGCTCAGGTGCGGAAGAGACCCAGTACTTC. It encodes CASSGAEETQYF. This chain joins TRBV18 and TRBJ2-5; the D is unclear. V lost 5 bases, J lost 3 bases, and 7 bases lay in between. This CDR3 is 12 amino acids long. Germline V gene sequence: CDR1 KGHSH, CDR2 LQKENI.

The chain combines TRBV28 with TRBJ2-1, with 9 bases lining up with TRBD2. The trim removed 6 bases at V and 0 bases at J, leaving 18 bases unmatched. The CDR3 consists of 20 residues. The germline V gene encodes CDR1 MDHEN and CDR2 SYDVKM. The CDR3 DNA sequence: TGTGCCAGCAGCCCTTCCGGGACTAGCAGATACGAAGACTCCTACAATGAGCAGTTCTTC. Residues: CASSPSGTSRYEDSYNEQFF.

The gene calls are TRBV19 and TRBJ2-5, with 11 bases lining up with TRBD1. Germline V CDR1 and CDR2: LNHDA, SQIVND (reference sequence). The CDR3 covers 14 residues. V dropped 5 bases and J dropped 4; count of bases not matched to a gene: 3. The CDR3 DNA is TGTGCCAGTAGTGTGGGACAGGGGGTAGAGACCCAGTACTTC. Encoded protein: CASSVGQGVETQYF. Together with reference TRBV19 and TRBJ2-5, the CDR3 gives the full variable domain: DGGITQSPKYLFRKEGQNVTLSCEQNLNHDAMYWYRQDPGQGLRLIYYSQIVNDFQKGDIAEGYSVSREKKESFPLTVTSAQKNPTAFYLCASSVGQGVETQYFGPGTRLLVL.

The chain links TRBV6-6 to TRBJ1-4; D unclear. This CDR3 has 13 residues. V lost 0 bases, J lost 8 bases, and 7 bases lay in between. CDR1 is MNHNY, CDR2 SVGAGI, per germline (reference sequence). CDR3 amino acids: CASSYSMGEKLFF. CDR3 nucleotide sequence: TGTGCCAGCAGTTACTCGATGGGGGAAAAACTGTTTTTT.

The chain uses TRBV14 and TRBJ1-2; 10 bases are a match to TRBD1. Germline CDR1 SGHDN, CDR2 FVKESK. The ends lost 4 bases at V and 3 bases at J; junction bases unmatched: 8. The CDR3 consists of 16 residues. As DNA, the CDR3 is TGTGCCAGCAGCCGCTCCTGGGACAGGGGCGACTATGGCTACACCTTC. Amino acid sequence: CASSRSWDRGDYGYTF.

This sequence joins TRBV18 and TRBJ2-5, with D hard to call. The CDR3 totals 14 residues. Germline assignment: CDR1 KGHSH and CDR2 LQKENI. The ends were cut back, 3 bases at V and 1 base at J, with 9 bases in the middle. CDR3 residues: CASSPASLQETQYF. Written as DNA, the CDR3 is TGTGCCAGCTCACCCGCCAGCCTCCAAGAGACCCAGTACTTC.

The table lists this clone with a few counts. This chain uses TRBV18 with TRBJ2-7; 9 bases match TRBD1. CDR3 length equals 15 residues. V was pared by 2 bases and J by 5 bases, with 7 bases of the junction left unmatched. Germline V lookup: CDR1 KGHSH, CDR2 LQKENI. The CDR3 DNA reads TGTGCCAGCTCACCAAACCGGGACAGGGTCCACGAGCAGTACTTC. Translation: CASSPNRDRVHEQYF.

This chain connects TRBV6-5 to TRBJ2-7; the match to TRBD1 covers 7 bases. Germline loops: CDR1 MNHEY, CDR2 SVGAGI. Trimming took 4 bases from V and 2 from J; bases not matched to a gene: 8. The CDR3 extends over 15 amino acids. The CDR3 DNA reads TGTGCCAGCAGTTCCGACAGGGTGAGGGCCTACGAGCAGTACTTC. Protein: CASSSDRVRAYEQYF.

Notes on this clone: This CDR3 fails to terminate in the conserved phenylalanine or tryptophan, so it likely reflects a read error. No DNA is shown, since the ends of the CDR3 on it are uncertain; the CDR3 is the one TCRdb lists. This chain uses TRBV29-1 with TRBJ1-2; TRBD1, the D gene given by the table, was not confirmed from the DNA. The germline V gene encodes CDR1 SQVTM and CDR2 ANQGSEA. The CDR3 is 12 residues long, ends included. The chain's CDR3 is CSVGTGLAMGLL.

The chain is built from TRBV21-1 and TRBJ2-1; TRBD1 reflects the table's D call only, with no check against the DNA. TRBV21-1 is given as a pseudogene. CDR3 length: 12 residues. CDR3 loop: CASSKGTAEQFF. The CDR3 DNA follows: TGTGCCAGCAGCAAAGGTACAGCCGAGCAGTTCTTC.

This clone appeared a single time. The chain combines TRBV5-8 with TRBJ1-3; D is ambiguous. This CDR3 has 15 amino acids. Germline lookup yields CDR1 SGHTS and CDR2 YDEGEE. Trimming stripped 0 bases from V and 2 bases from J, with 9 bases between. The CDR3 sequence is CASSLGRTPGNTIYF. The CDR3, as DNA: TGTGCCAGCAGCTTGGGCAGAACACCTGGAAACACCATATATTTT.

The chain has TRBV5-8 and TRBJ2-7; TRBD2 agrees at 9 bases. With 1 base clipped from V and 3 bases from J, the junction kept 5 bases outside the gene matches. The CDR3 consists of 15 residues. Germline V gene data show CDR1 as SGHTS and CDR2 as YDEGEE. The CDR3 sequence is CASSLWLAGNYEQYF. CDR3 sequence (DNA): TGTGCCAGCAGCTTGTGGCTAGCGGGAAACTACGAGCAGTACTTC. Filled out from reference TRBV5-8 and TRBJ2-7, the complete variable domain reads EAGVTQSPTHLIKTRGQQATLRCSPISGHTSVYWYQQALGLGLQFLLWYDEGEERNRGNFPPRFSGRQFPNYSSELNVNALELEDSALYLCASSLWLAGNYEQYFGPGTRLTVT.